These T cell receptor beta chains were read from a single sample in a study of T-cell reconstitution after alpha-beta-depleted transplantation in children. TCRdb redid the calling of the PCR reads with MiXCR, one entry per CDR3 protein. The repertoire holds 350,000 to 450,000 distinct CDR3 sequences, with 20% as singletons. The material sequenced was PBMCs from the stem cell graft donor, taken from the stem cell graft. These TCRs come from a human donor who donated a stem cell graft to a child with acute myeloid leukemia. The CDR3 runs from the conserved cysteine through the conserved F or W. D genes are given only for firm matches. Rows give clone size only sometimes, using once, few, many, or a class for an expanded clone.

v_call	d_call	clone_size	j_call	cdr3_aa	cdr3_nt
TRBV7-8	-	-	TRBJ2-7	CASSRKEREQYF	TGTGCCAGCAGCCGAAAAGAGCGGGAGCAGTACTTC
TRBV5-1	-	many	TRBJ2-1	CASSFLELEQFF	TGCGCCAGCAGCTTCTTGGAGCTTGAGCAGTTCTTC
TRBV5-6	TRBD1	-	TRBJ1-5	CASSSWDRKWNQPQHF	TGTGCCAGCAGCAGCTGGGACAGGAAGTGGAATCAGCCCCAGCATTTT
TRBV21-1	-	few	TRBJ2-1	CASSDKRNSYNEQFF	TGTGCCAGCAGCGATAAGCGGAACTCCTACAATGAGCAGTTCTTC
TRBV7-9	TRBD2	few	TRBJ2-5	CASSDGLVSQETQYF	TGTGCCAGCAGCGACGGACTAGTCAGCCAAGAGACCCAGTACTTC
TRBV29-1	TRBD2	many	TRBJ2-1	CSVVGLALNNEQFF	TGCAGCGTTGTTGGACTAGCGCTGAACAATGAGCAGTTCTTC
TRBV20-1	TRBD1	many	TRBJ1-4	CSARQGAGEKLFF	TGCAGTGCTAGACAGGGGGCGGGTGAAAAACTGTTTTTT
TRBV20-1	TRBD2	-	TRBJ2-2	CSAHSGRGPGELFF	TGCAGTGCTCATAGCGGGAGAGGTCCCGGGGAGCTGTTTTTT
TRBV10-2	TRBD2	-	TRBJ2-7	CASSVSGRAIEQYF	TGCGCCAGCAGTGTAAGCGGGAGGGCCATCGAGCAGTACTTC
TRBV20-1	-	few	TRBJ2-4	CSARGSSGLAKNIQYF	TGCAGTGCTAGAGGAAGTAGCGGTCTCGCCAAAAACATTCAGTACTTC
TRBV20-1	-	many	TRBJ1-1	CSASLGGPSTEAFF	TGCAGTGCTAGTTTGGGAGGTCCGAGTACTGAAGCTTTCTTT
TRBV5-1	-	few	TRBJ2-1	CASSLAPGSGPVRNEQFF	TGCGCCAGCAGCTTGGCCCCCGGGAGCGGCCCCGTCCGCAATGAGCAGTTCTTC
TRBV20-1	-	few	TRBJ1-6	CSAKRSEDSPLHF	TGCAGTGCTAAGAGATCGGAGGATTCACCCCTCCACTTT
TRBV2	-	-	TRBJ2-1	CASSKNQGRNEQFF	TGTGCCAGCAGCAAAAACCAAGGGAGGAATGAGCAGTTCTTC
TRBV5-1	TRBD1	-	TRBJ2-7	CASSWGDRGNHEQYF	TGCGCCAGCAGCTGGGGGGACAGGGGGAACCACGAGCAGTACTTC
TRBV5-6	-	-	TRBJ1-1	CASSLGRFMNTEAFF	TGTGCCAGCAGCTTAGGACGGTTCATGAACACTGAAGCTTTCTTT
TRBV28	-	-	TRBJ2-6	CASNIPPPGANVLTF	TGTGCCAGCAATATTCCGCCCCCCGGGGCCAACGTCCTGACTTTC
TRBV5-1	-	few	TRBJ1-1	CASSLDGSWNTEAFF	TGCGCCAGCAGCTTGGACGGCAGCTGGAACACTGAAGCTTTCTTT
TRBV11-2	TRBD2	few	TRBJ2-1	CASSQSGLAGRNEQFF	TGTGCCAGCAGCCAATCGGGACTAGCGGGACGGAATGAGCAGTTCTTC
TRBV5-5	-	-	TRBJ2-5	CASSLTPTGYQETQYF	TGTGCCAGCAGCTTGACTCCGACAGGATACCAAGAGACCCAGTACTTC
TRBV25-1	-	-	TRBJ1-1	CASSDQDRNTEAFF	TGTGCCAGCAGTGACCAGGACAGGAACACTGAAGCTTTCTTT
TRBV3-1	-	-	TRBJ2-5	CASSQDMKTQYF	TGTGCCAGCAGCCAAGACATGAAGACCCAGTACTTC
TRBV20-1	-	many	TRBJ2-1	CSARGAGQLSYNEQFF	TGCAGTGCTAGAGGAGCGGGTCAACTTTCCTACAATGAGCAGTTCTTC
TRBV11-2	TRBD1	few	TRBJ2-5	CASSLESGGETQYF	TGTGCCAGCAGCTTAGAGTCAGGGGGAGAGACCCAGTACTTC
TRBV20-1	-	few	TRBJ2-1	CSARHWLNNEQFF	TGCAGTGCTAGACACTGGCTTAACAATGAGCAGTTCTTC
TRBV28	-	-	TRBJ1-5	CATRGAPSNQPQHF	TGTGCCACCCGCGGGGCCCCGAGCAATCAGCCCCAGCATTTT
TRBV29-1	-	few	TRBJ1-5	CSVGTGSQPQHF	TGCAGCGTTGGAACAGGGAGTCAGCCCCAGCATTTT
TRBV28	-	-	TRBJ2-7	CASSLGGSVTYEQYF	TGTGCCAGCAGTTTAGGTGGGAGTGTCACCTACGAGCAGTACTTC
TRBV5-1	-	few	TRBJ2-5	CASSLGGAAIWETQYF	TGCGCCAGCAGCTTGGGAGGGGCGGCCATATGGGAGACCCAGTACTTC
TRBV2	-	few	TRBJ1-3	CASSTGGSGNTIYF	TGTGCCAGCAGCACAGGAGGCTCTGGAAACACCATATATTTT
TRBV27	TRBD2	-	TRBJ2-7	CASSFGGARYEQYF	TGTGCCAGCAGTTTCGGGGGGGCGCGGTACGAGCAGTACTTC
TRBV28	-	-	TRBJ1-5	CARGPGVSNQPQHF	TGTGCCAGGGGCCCCGGGGTCAGCAATCAGCCCCAGCATTTT
TRBV9	TRBD1	-	TRBJ1-1	CASSATGWFTEAFF	TGTGCCAGCAGCGCGACAGGGTGGTTCACTGAAGCTTTCTTT
TRBV2	-	-	TRBJ2-7	CASRATGMGEQYF	TGTGCCAGCAGGGCTACAGGGATGGGGGAGCAGTACTTC
TRBV18	TRBD1	-	TRBJ2-3	CASSPTGIDFTTDTQYF	TGTGCCAGCTCACCGACAGGGATCGATTTTACCACAGATACGCAGTATTTT
TRBV12-3/TRBV12-4	-	few	TRBJ2-1	CASSPRVAGADEQFF	TGTGCCAGCAGTCCCAGGGTCGCCGGAGCGGATGAGCAGTTCTTC
TRBV29-1	TRBD1	many	TRBJ2-7	CSVGGGQGSYEQYF	TGCAGCGTTGGCGGGGGACAGGGGTCCTACGAGCAGTACTTC
TRBV7-9	TRBD2	-	TRBJ2-7	CASSLEREGRHEQYF	TGTGCCAGCAGCCTTGAGCGGGAGGGCCGACACGAGCAGTACTTC
TRBV20-1	-	-	TRBJ2-1	CSAPGAYNEQFF	TGCAGTGCCCCTGGGGCCTACAATGAGCAGTTCTTC
TRBV4-2	TRBD2	-	TRBJ2-5	CASSQSAAGGETQYF	TGTGCCAGCAGCCAATCCGCGGCGGGAGGAGAGACCCAGTACTTC
TRBV11-3	TRBD2	many	TRBJ2-2	CASSSLGLAGGLIANTGELFF	TGTGCCAGCAGCTCCCTCGGACTAGCGGGAGGGCTTATCGCGAACACCGGGGAGCTGTTTTTT
TRBV12-3/TRBV12-4	-	-	TRBJ1-1	CASSPPGEANTEAFF	TGTGCCAGCAGTCCCCCAGGGGAGGCGAACACTGAAGCTTTCTTT
TRBV24-1	-	few	TRBJ2-2	CATLNRDKNTGELFF	TGTGCCACCCTTAACCGGGACAAGAACACCGGGGAGCTGTTTTTT
TRBV12-3/TRBV12-4	TRBD2	many	TRBJ2-1	CASPKKAGGQDNEQFF	TGTGCCAGCCCGAAGAAGGCGGGAGGACAAGACAATGAGCAGTTCTTC
TRBV24-1	-	many	TRBJ1-5	CATMADSNQPQHF	TGTGCCACCATGGCCGATAGCAATCAGCCCCAGCATTTT
TRBV12-3/TRBV12-4	TRBD1	few	TRBJ1-4	CASSTGQGRGNEKLFF	TGTGCCAGCAGTACGGGACAGGGGCGAGGTAATGAAAAACTGTTTTTT
TRBV12-3/TRBV12-4	TRBD1	few	TRBJ2-6	CASSPTGGHSGANVLTF	TGTGCCAGCAGCCCGACAGGGGGTCACTCTGGGGCCAACGTCCTGACTTTC
TRBV25-1	-	few	TRBJ2-1	CASSDKGGSNNEQFF	TGTGCCAGCAGTGATAAGGGCGGTTCTAACAATGAGCAGTTCTTC
TRBV4-3	TRBD2	-	TRBJ2-3	CASSQAASREGRIDTQYF	TGCGCCAGCAGCCAAGCGGCTTCGCGGGAGGGCCGGATAGATACGCAGTATTTT
TRBV4-3	-	few	TRBJ2-7	CASSQEAPGSTAYEQYF	TGCGCCAGCAGCCAAGAGGCTCCAGGATCCACGGCCTACGAGCAGTACTTC
TRBV5-1	TRBD1	few	TRBJ2-3	CASSLTGGGTDTQYF	TGCGCCAGCAGCCTGACAGGGGGCGGAACAGATACGCAGTATTTT
TRBV12-3/TRBV12-4	TRBD1	few	TRBJ1-1	CASSPGTGGTEAFF	TGTGCCAGCAGTCCCGGGACAGGTGGCACTGAAGCTTTCTTT
TRBV20-1	TRBD2	few	TRBJ2-2	CSARDSRAVAGALNTGELFF	TGCAGTGCTAGAGATAGTCGAGCAGTGGCGGGAGCCCTGAACACCGGGGAGCTGTTTTTT
TRBV20-1	TRBD1	many	TRBJ2-7	CSAFDRVSLEQYF	TGCAGTGCTTTCGACAGGGTATCCCTCGAGCAGTACTTC
TRBV4-1	TRBD1	-	TRBJ1-1	CASSQSTGVSTEAFF	TGCGCCAGCAGCCAATCCACAGGGGTTTCCACTGAAGCTTTCTTT